The entry that follows covers one T cell receptor beta chain sequence. In germline, CDR1 is SGHRS, CDR2 YFSETQ. Trimming pared 4 bases from V and 5 bases from J, leaving 18 bases between. The CDR3 covers 16 residues. Sequenced by immunoSEQ multiplex PCR; TCRdb stores in-frame clones only, minus some. Of 30,000 to 50,000 clones listed, approximately 94% are singletons. This sample was included in a study of T cell changes during pregnancy in multiple sclerosis. The specimen comprised CD4+ T cells from peripheral blood mononuclear cells, sampled after pregnancy. J is TRBJ2-2 and V is TRBV5-1, with TRBD2 as a possible D gene (6 bases). The TCR sequence derives from a female donor with multiple sclerosis, enrolled in a pregnancy study. The CDR3 DNA is TGCGCCAGCAGCCCGGGTTCGGGGGTGCGGACCGGGGAGCTGTTTTTT. Protein: CASSPGSGVRTGELFF.